Listed here are 6 T cell receptor beta chains from one sample, sequenced in a study of blood T cell repertoires in COVID-19. Measured with immunoSEQ multiplex PCR; TCRdb has only the in-frame clones, and not every one. The sample includes tens of thousands of clones, less than 80% of them seen just once. Specimen: peripheral blood. The receptors originated from a man between 60 and 75 years old with active or convalescent COVID-19.

The rearrangement links TRBV30 to TRBJ2-1; perhaps TRBD2 as D (5 bases). The CDR3 has 11 residues. V was pared by 0 bases and J by 10 bases, with 7 bases between. Germline CDR1 is GTSNPN and CDR2 is SVGIG (reference sequence). The chain's CDR3 is CAWSVRGEQFF. In DNA, the CDR3 is TGTGCCTGGAGTGTACGAGGGGAGCAGTTCTTC.

This clone was picked up many times. The rearrangement joins TRBV7-2 to TRBJ2-2, with TRBD1 matching over 9 bases. The CDR3 totals 18 residues. The germline V gene encodes CDR1 SGHTA and CDR2 FQGNSA. Trimming cost V 5 bases and J 5 bases; bases outside gene matches: 15. CDR3 bases: TGTGCCAGCAGCCCAAGATCCCCGGAGGACAGGGGTACCGGGGAGCTGTTTTTT. Residues: CASSPRSPEDRGTGELFF.

This clone was seen just once. The CDR3: CASSYRRLAAKNEQFF. The CDR3 nucleotides are TGTGCCAGCAGCTACAGAAGACTAGCAGCGAAGAATGAGCAGTTCTTC. This rearrangement joins TRBV7-8 to TRBJ2-1, with 7 bases that match TRBD2. This CDR3 is 16 amino acids long. From germline, CDR1 is SGHVS and CDR2 FQNEAQ. The junction had 13 bases not matched to a gene; V was cut back by 4 bases and J by 7 bases.

The chain recombines TRBV5-5 with TRBJ1-5, with 7 positions matching TRBD1. After removal of 3 bases from V and 6 bases from J, the junction contained 9 bases not matched to a gene. This CDR3 comprises 15 residues. CDR1 is SGHKS and CDR2 is YYEKEE in the germline V gene (reference sequence). The CDR3 is CASSWGQSIGQPQHF. The CDR3 DNA is TGTGCCAGCAGCTGGGGACAGTCGATCGGTCAGCCCCAGCATTTT.

V gene TRBV6-6 combines with J gene TRBJ1-5; the match to TRBD1 covers 9 bases. The V segment lost 7 bases and the J segment 5 bases; nucleotides outside the gene matches: 6. Germline values: CDR1 MNHNY, CDR2 SVGAGI (reference sequence). The CDR3 totals 14 residues. The CDR3 reads CASTQDRGYQPQHF. DNA of the CDR3: TGTGCCAGCACCCAGGACAGGGGCTATCAGCCCCAGCATTTT.

The chain has TRBV11-2 and TRBJ1-4, with TRBD1 as a possible D gene (6 bases). This CDR3 spans 13 amino acids. The V gene lost 6 bases and the J gene lost 6 bases, with 11 bases spanning the gap. The germline V gene encodes CDR1 SGHAT and CDR2 FQNNGV. The CDR3, as DNA: TGTGCCAGCAGGGGGGAGGGGGATGAAAAACTGTTTTTT. It translates to CASRGEGDEKLFF.